What follows are 19 T cell receptor beta chains derived from one specimen sequenced in a study of regulatory T cells in long-lasting Graves disease. Indicated time point: newly diagnosed GD, antithyroid drugs for less than 3 months. The TCR library was made from RNA that had been extracted from PBMCs in TRIzol. Library construction for TCR beta used iRepertoire HTBI primers and Arm-PCR of CDR3 regions. MiXCR was run by TCRdb on the multiplex PCR reads, yielding one entry per CDR3 protein. The table has about 610,000 distinct CDR3 sequences, about 16% seen once. These data are also associated with another study on T cells in Graves' hyperthyroidism and ophthalmopathy.

The sample in question was peripheral blood mononuclear cells (PBMCs), obtained at new diagnosis, from a patient treated with antithyroid drugs. The receptors were gathered from a man between 18 and 35 years old with Graves disease.

This clonotype was observed many times. The V gene is TRBV5-1, the J gene TRBJ2-1, with TRBD2 identical over 9 bases. The CDR3 consists of 13 residues. The germline gives CDR1 SGHRS, CDR2 YFSETQ. J gave up 7 bases and V 7 bases, and 6 bases lay outside the gene matches. The CDR3 region has the DNA TGCGCCAGCGTGGCGGGAGGGTCAAATGAGCAGTTCTTC. Amino acids: CASVAGGSNEQFF.

This clonotype was counted ten times or more. V is TRBV5-1 and J is TRBJ1-1; no definite D call. Per the germline V gene, CDR1 is SGHRS and CDR2 is YFSETQ. The CDR3 spans 15 residues. With 0 bases removed from V and 6 bases from J, the gap between germline ends came to 15 bases. The CDR3 region is CASSLALGVVAEAFF. DNA for the CDR3: TGCGCCAGCAGCTTGGCCCTCGGGGTGGTGGCTGAAGCTTTCTTT.

V and J are TRBV28 and TRBJ1-1; possible D gene TRBD1, 5 bases. Germline V lookup: CDR1 MDHEN, CDR2 SYDVKM. The ends were cut back, 0 bases at V and 7 bases at J, with 15 bases in the middle. The CDR3 sequence is 15 residues long. CDR3 sequence: CASSLWGDGDLEAFF. The CDR3, as DNA: TGTGCCAGCAGTTTATGGGGGGACGGAGACCTTGAAGCTTTCTTT.

In this sample, this clonotype turned up many times. The CDR3 DNA reads as TGTGCCAGCAGCCCCCGGACGGTTTCCTACGAGCAGTACTTC. Amino acid sequence: CASSPRTVSYEQYF. This chain links TRBV3-1 with TRBJ2-7; D call uncertain. Germline CDR1 reads LGHDT; CDR2 reads YNNKEL (reference sequence). The CDR3 consists of 14 residues. V was shortened by 4 bases and J by 1 base, with 11 bases between the two germline ends.

V usage is TRBV7-9 and J usage is TRBJ2-7, with 7 bases matching TRBD2. The J segment lost 7 bases and the V segment lost 1 base, leaving 10 bases of the junction unmatched. Per germline, CDR1 SEHNR and CDR2 FQNEAQ (reference sequence). CDR3 length: 15 amino acids. The CDR3 sequence is CASSLGWAGVREQYF. For the CDR3, the DNA is TGTGCCAGCAGCTTAGGATGGGCGGGAGTCAGGGAGCAGTACTTC.

This clonotype was recorded a few times. This chain connects TRBV9 to TRBJ1-1, with D possibly being TRBD1 (6 bases). This CDR3 is built from 14 residues. Trimming stripped 3 bases from V and 8 bases from J, with 17 bases between. CDR1 SGDLS and CDR2 YYNGEE come from the germline V gene. The CDR3 DNA is TGTGCCAGCAGCGCCTCGGGGGGCGGTCAAGAAGCTTTCTTT. This codes for CASSASGGGQEAFF.

This clonotype was detected many times. The chain carries TRBV7-3 and TRBJ2-7; 8 positions match TRBD2. CDR1 is SGHTA, CDR2 FQGTGA, per germline. V gave up 0 bases and J gave up 4 bases; unmatched junction bases: 5. There are 15 residues in the CDR3. CDR3 protein: CASSLTSGLGYEQYF. The CDR3 nucleotides are TGTGCCAGCAGCTTAACCTCGGGACTAGGGTACGAGCAGTACTTC.

Ten or more counts support this clonotype. For the CDR3, the DNA is TGCAGTGCTACCAGAGGACTAGCGGGGGACTACAATGAGCAGTTCTTC. Protein sequence: CSATRGLAGDYNEQFF. The rearrangement links TRBV20-1 to TRBJ2-1; 13 bases map to TRBD2. This CDR3 has 16 amino acids. Germline CDR1 reads DFQATT; CDR2 reads SNEGSKA (reference sequence). With 4 bases clipped from V and 3 bases from J, the junction kept 6 bases outside the gene matches.

This chain connects TRBV11-2 to TRBJ1-1, with a tentative D call TRBD1 (5 bases). Trimming stripped 0 bases from V and 3 bases from J, with 17 bases between. The CDR3 covers 17 residues. Germline V gene data show CDR1 as SGHAT and CDR2 as FQNNGV. CDR3 DNA: TGTGCCAGCAGCTTAGACAACCCGGTCGGAGGGGACACTGAAGCTTTCTTT. Translating it yields CASSLDNPVGGDTEAFF.

This clonotype has more than one count but fewer than ten. V and J are TRBV19 and TRBJ2-2, with D possibly being TRBD2 (5 bases). This CDR3 region has 16 residues. Germline CDR1 reads LNHDA; CDR2 reads SQIVND (reference sequence). V shed 6 bases and J shed 1 base, with 15 bases lying between them. CDR3 coding DNA: TGTGCCAGTAGAACGGCAGGACGGGGGAACACCGGGGAGCTGTTTTTT. It specifies CASRTAGRGNTGELFF. The full variable domain, in which reference TRBV19 and TRBJ2-2 provide the parts outside the CDR3, is DGGITQSPKYLFRKEGQNVTLSCEQNLNHDAMYWYRQDPGQGLRLIYYSQIVNDFQKGDIAEGYSVSREKKESFPLTVTSAQKNPTAFYLCASRTAGRGNTGELFFGEGSRLTVL.

Concerning this clonotype itself: A junction end diverges from the germline sequence, so it may reflect a read error. The chain joins TRBV5-1 to TRBJ2-7, with 12 bases matching TRBD1. This CDR3 region has 16 residues. Germline CDR1 is SGHRS and CDR2 is YFSETQ. CDR3 DNA: TGCGCCAGCAGCTTGAGGGGGACAGGGGGCTCCGACGAGCAGTACTTC. This gives the protein CASSLRGTGGSDEQYF.

This chain joins TRBV2 and TRBJ1-5, with TRBD1 matching 8 bases. V lost 4 bases to trimming and J lost 6 bases; unmatched junction nucleotides: 5. The CDR3 runs 14 residues. The germline V gene has CDR1 SNHLY and CDR2 FYNNEI. The CDR3: CASSGQGASQPQHF. CDR3 in DNA: TGTGCCAGCAGTGGCCAGGGGGCTTCTCAGCCCCAGCATTTT.

This clonotype was seen at least ten times. This chain joins TRBV3-1 and TRBJ2-7; 7 nucleotides line up with TRBD1. Germline values: CDR1 LGHDT, CDR2 YNNKEL (reference sequence). Trimming cost V 4 bases and J 2 bases; bases outside gene matches: 8. The CDR3 totals 15 residues. The DNA for the CDR3 is TGTGCCAGCAGCCTAACGGACCAGGGGGCCTACGAGCAGTACTTC. It translates to CASSLTDQGAYEQYF.

This clonotype was recorded many times. CDR3 sequence: CSARSGRLTDTQYF. CDR3 bases: TGCAGTGCCCGTAGCGGGAGGTTGACAGATACGCAGTATTTT. The chain couples TRBV20-1 to TRBJ2-3, with TRBD2 identical over 10 bases. Germline V CDR1 and CDR2: DFQATT, SNEGSKA (reference sequence). The CDR3 totals 14 residues. V was pared by 6 bases and J by 3 bases, with 6 bases of the junction left unmatched.

This clonotype was counted many times. This chain links TRBV20-1 with TRBJ1-1; 10 positions match TRBD1. CDR3 length equals 13 residues. V shed 1 base, J shed 6 bases, and the junction held 2 bases outside the gene matches. Looked up from germline, CDR1 is DFQATT and CDR2 is SNEGSKA (reference sequence). As DNA, the CDR3 is TGCAGTGCTAGAGGACAGGGGGCTGCTGAAGCTTTCTTT. This gives the protein CSARGQGAAEAFF.

This clonotype was detected only a few times. The chain joins TRBV6-2 or TRBV6-3 to TRBJ2-1, with TRBD2 matching over 13 bases. CDR3 length: 15 residues. V gave up 7 bases and J gave up 10 bases; unmatched junction bases: 10. Germline lookup yields CDR1 MNHEY and CDR2 SVGEGT. CDR3 residues: CASKNGLAGVGEQFF. DNA of the CDR3: TGTGCCAGCAAAAACGGACTAGCGGGAGTGGGAGAGCAGTTCTTC.

This clonotype was detected many times. The gene calls are TRBV20-1 and TRBJ2-1; 8 nucleotides line up with TRBD1. Germline trimming cut 0 bases from V and 7 bases from J; bases unmatched to any gene: 5. The germline CDR1 and CDR2 sequences are DFQATT and SNEGSKA (reference sequence). The CDR3 spans 14 residues. The CDR3 DNA follows: TGCAGTGCTAGAGATCAGGACAGGGCGAATGAGCAGTTCTTC. Translating gives CSARDQDRANEQFF.

This clonotype was observed at least ten times. The J gene is TRBJ2-7, the V gene TRBV12-3 or TRBV12-4; no clear D gene. The CDR3 is made up of 11 amino acids. The ends were cut back, 3 bases at V and 2 bases at J, with 2 bases in the middle. Here the CDR3 reads CASSFAYEQYF. DNA of the CDR3: TGTGCCAGCAGTTTCGCCTACGAGCAGTACTTC.

J is TRBJ2-7 and V is TRBV11-2; TRBD2 agrees at 9 bases. The CDR3 is 15 residues long. The germline V gene has CDR1 SGHAT and CDR2 FQNNGV. J was trimmed by 1 base and V by 1 base; bases with no gene match: 2. CDR3 sequence (DNA): TGTGCCAGCAGCTTAGCTAGCGGGGCTTCCTACGAGCAGTACTTC. Translation gives CASSLASGASYEQYF.